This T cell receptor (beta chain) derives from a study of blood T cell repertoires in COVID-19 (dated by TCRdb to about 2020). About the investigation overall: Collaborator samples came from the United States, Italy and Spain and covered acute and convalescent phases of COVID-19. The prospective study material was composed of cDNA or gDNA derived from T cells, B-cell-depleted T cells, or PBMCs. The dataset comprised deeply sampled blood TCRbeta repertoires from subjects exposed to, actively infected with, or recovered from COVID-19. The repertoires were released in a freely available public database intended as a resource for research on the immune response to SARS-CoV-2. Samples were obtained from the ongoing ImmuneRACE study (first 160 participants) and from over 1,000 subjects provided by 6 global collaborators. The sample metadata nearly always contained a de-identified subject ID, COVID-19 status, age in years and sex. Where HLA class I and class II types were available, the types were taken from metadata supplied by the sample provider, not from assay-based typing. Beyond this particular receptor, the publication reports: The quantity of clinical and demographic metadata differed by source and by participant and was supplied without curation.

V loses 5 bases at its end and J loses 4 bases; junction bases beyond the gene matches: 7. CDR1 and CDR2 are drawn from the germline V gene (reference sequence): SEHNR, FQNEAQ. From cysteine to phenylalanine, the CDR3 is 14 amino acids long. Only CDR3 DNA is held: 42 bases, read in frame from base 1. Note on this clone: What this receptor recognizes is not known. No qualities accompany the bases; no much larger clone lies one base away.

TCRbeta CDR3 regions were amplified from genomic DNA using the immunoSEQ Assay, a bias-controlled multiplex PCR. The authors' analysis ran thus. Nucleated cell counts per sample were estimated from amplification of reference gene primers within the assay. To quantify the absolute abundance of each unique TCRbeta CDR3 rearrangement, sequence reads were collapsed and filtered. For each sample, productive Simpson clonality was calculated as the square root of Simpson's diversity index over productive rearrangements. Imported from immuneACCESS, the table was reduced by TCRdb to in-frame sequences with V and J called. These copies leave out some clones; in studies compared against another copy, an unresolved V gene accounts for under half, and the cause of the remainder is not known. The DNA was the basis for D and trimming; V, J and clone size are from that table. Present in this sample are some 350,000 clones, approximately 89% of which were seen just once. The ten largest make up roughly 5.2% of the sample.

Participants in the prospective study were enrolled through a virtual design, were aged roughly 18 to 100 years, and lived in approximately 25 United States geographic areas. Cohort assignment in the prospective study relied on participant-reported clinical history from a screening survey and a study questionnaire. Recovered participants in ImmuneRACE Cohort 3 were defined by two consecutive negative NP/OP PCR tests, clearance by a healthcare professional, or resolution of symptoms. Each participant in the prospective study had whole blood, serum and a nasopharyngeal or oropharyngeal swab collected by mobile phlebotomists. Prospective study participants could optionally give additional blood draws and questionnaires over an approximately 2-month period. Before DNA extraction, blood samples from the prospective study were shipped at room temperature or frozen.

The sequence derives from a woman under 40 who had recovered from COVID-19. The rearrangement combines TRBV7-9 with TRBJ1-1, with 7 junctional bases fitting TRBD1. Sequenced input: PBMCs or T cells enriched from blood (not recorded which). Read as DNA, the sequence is TGTGCCAGCAGCCCTGCAGGGGGATTCACTGAAGCTTTCTTT. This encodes CASSPAGGFTEAFF.